Listed below are T cell receptor beta chains from one sample, sequenced in a study of cytomegalovirus exposure and HLA in healthy donors. The table came from immunoSEQ multiplex PCR; TCRdb's copy has only in-frame clones and leaves some out. In the table there are tens of thousands of clones, about 73% of which are singletons. The source material was PBMCs. These receptor sequences come from a man in his forties in good health and CMV-seronegative. Both conserved end residues are part of each CDR3. D genes are given only for firm matches. Size is stated for part of the rows, as once, few or many counts, or as a class when the clone is expanded.

clone size,V gene,D gene,J gene,CDR3 protein,CDR3 DNA
-,TRBV7-6,TRBD2,TRBJ2-1,CASSLARLAGWNEQFF,TGTGCCAGCAGCTTAGCCCGACTAGCGGGATGGAATGAGCAGTTCTTC
-,TRBV6-6,-,TRBJ1-5,CASSYPQGSNQPQHF,TGTGCCAGCAGTTACCCACAGGGTAGCAATCAGCCCCAGCATTTT
-,TRBV13,TRBD1,TRBJ2-7,CASSSSTGGPYEQYF,TGTGCCAGCAGCTCGAGTACAGGGGGCCCCTACGAGCAGTACTTC
-,TRBV27,-,TRBJ2-7,CASSYAGTPDYEQYF,TGTGCCAGCAGCTACGCCGGGACACCAGACTACGAGCAGTACTTC
-,TRBV4-3,-,TRBJ1-5,CASSQDRAEPQHF,TGCGCCAGCAGCCAAGACAGGGCTGAGCCCCAGCATTTT
-,TRBV28,-,TRBJ2-7,CASSSPGFSDEQYF,TGTGCCAGCAGTTCCCCAGGGTTCTCGGACGAGCAGTACTTC
-,TRBV7-6,TRBD1,TRBJ1-1,CASSLVAGGRETEAFF,TGTGCCAGCAGCTTAGTTGCAGGGGGCCGGGAGACTGAAGCTTTCTTT
-,TRBV29-1,-,TRBJ1-4,CSVVERSNEKLFF,TGCAGCGTTGTGGAGAGATCTAATGAAAAACTGTTTTTT
-,TRBV6-5,TRBD2,TRBJ2-3,CASSRLAITDTQYF,TGTGCCAGCTCCAGACTAGCGATCACAGATACGCAGTATTTT
-,TRBV4-1,-,TRBJ1-4,CASRIIGTHNEKLFF,TGCGCCAGCAGGATTATCGGGACACATAATGAAAAACTGTTTTTT
once,TRBV5-8,-,TRBJ1-2,CASSLTVNYGYTF,TGTGCCAGCAGCTTGACGGTTAACTATGGCTACACCTTC
-,TRBV4-3,TRBD2,TRBJ2-7,CASSQDRAGEDYEQYF,TGCGCCAGCAGCCAAGACCGAGCGGGAGAGGACTACGAGCAGTACTTC
-,TRBV7-9,-,TRBJ1-1,CASSLGQLNTEAFF,TGTGCCAGCAGCTTAGGACAGTTGAACACTGAAGCTTTCTTT
-,TRBV7-9,TRBD1,TRBJ1-4,CVGENTGDGTGNEKLFF,TGTGTAGGTGAGAATACCGGGGACGGGACAGGGAATGAAAAACTGTTTTTT
once,TRBV7-9,-,TRBJ1-5,CASSLGTWNSNQPQHF,TGTGCCAGCAGCTTAGGGACATGGAATAGCAATCAGCCCCAGCATTTT
-,TRBV19,-,TRBJ1-5,CASSRLGQGRQPQHF,TGTGCCAGTAGCCGCCTTGGGCAGGGGCGACAGCCCCAGCATTTT
-,TRBV28,-,TRBJ1-1,CASSKKRGRNTEAFF,TGTGCCAGCAGCAAAAAGCGGGGACGGAACACTGAAGCTTTCTTT
once,TRBV21-1,-,TRBJ1-2,CASSPTGTGGRYGYTF,TGTGCCAGCAGCCCCACCGGGACAGGGGGCCGGTATGGCTACACCTTC
-,TRBV28,TRBD2,TRBJ2-7,CASSSLTSGSVYEQYF,TGTGCCAGCAGTTCCCTGACTAGCGGGAGTGTCTACGAGCAGTACTTC
-,TRBV19,-,TRBJ1-1,CASTFRGTEAFF,TGTGCCAGTACCTTCAGGGGAACTGAAGCTTTCTTT
-,TRBV30,-,TRBJ1-4,CACSGLRGSNEKLFF,TGTGCCTGTTCCGGCCTCAGGGGTTCCAATGAAAAACTGTTTTTT
-,TRBV5-1,TRBD2,TRBJ2-3,CASSLLTSGGTDTQYF,TGCGCCAGCAGCCTGCTGACTAGCGGAGGCACAGATACGCAGTATTTT
-,TRBV2,-,TRBJ1-5,CASSGSSDTRVGQPQHF,TGTGCCAGCAGTGGATCCTCGGATACTCGGGTCGGGCAGCCCCAGCATTTT
-,TRBV28,-,TRBJ2-1,CASSLSGSTYNEQFF,TGTGCCAGCAGTTTGTCGGGATCAACCTACAATGAGCAGTTCTTC
once,TRBV5-1,TRBD1,TRBJ1-5,CASSFTGGGNQPQHF,TGCGCCAGCAGCTTCACAGGGGGAGGCAATCAGCCCCAGCATTTT
-,TRBV2,-,TRBJ2-5,CASSERETQYF,TGTGCCAGCAGTGAACGAGAGACCCAGTACTTC
-,TRBV27,TRBD2,TRBJ2-7,CASTRTSGSYEQYF,TGTGCCAGCACCCGGACTAGCGGGAGCTACGAGCAGTACTTC
-,TRBV7-7,-,TRBJ2-3,CASSLAHTGLDTQYF,TGTGCTAGCAGCTTAGCTCACACAGGGCTGGATACGCAGTATTTT
-,TRBV7-9,TRBD1,TRBJ2-5,CASSLAGGRVQETQYF,TGTGCCAGCAGCCTAGCAGGGGGAAGGGTTCAAGAGACCCAGTACTTC
-,TRBV27,-,TRBJ2-4,CASSLKGRGRAVNIQYF,TGTGCCAGCAGTTTAAAAGGGAGGGGGAGGGCCGTCAACATTCAGTACTTC
-,TRBV28,TRBD1,TRBJ1-6,CASSAGQANSPLHF,TGTGCCAGCAGTGCGGGACAGGCTAATTCACCCCTCCACTTT
-,TRBV7-2,-,TRBJ2-1,CASSFGGMRNEQFF,TGTGCCAGCAGCTTCGGCGGGATGAGAAATGAGCAGTTCTTC
-,TRBV7-9,-,TRBJ2-7,CASSLGAGAYYEQYF,TGTGCCAGCAGCTTAGGCGCAGGGGCATACTACGAGCAGTACTTC
-,TRBV5-5,-,TRBJ2-7,CASAPMGGSYEQYF,TGTGCCAGCGCCCCGATGGGGGGTTCTTACGAGCAGTACTTC
-,TRBV9,-,TRBJ1-2,CASSVTGWYGYTF,TGTGCCAGCAGCGTAACAGGGTGGTATGGCTACACCTTC
few,TRBV11-2,TRBD1,TRBJ1-1,CASSNDRGSAFF,TGTGCCAGCAGCAACGACAGGGGGAGTGCTTTCTTT
-,TRBV18,-,TRBJ2-5,CASQRAAQETQYF,TGTGCCAGCCAGCGAGCGGCCCAAGAGACCCAGTACTTC
-,TRBV7-3,TRBD1,TRBJ2-7,CASSRDRVSEQYF,TGTGCCAGCAGCCGGGACAGGGTAAGCGAGCAGTACTTC
-,TRBV6-5,TRBD1,TRBJ1-2,CASSQGQGGGYTF,TGTGCCAGCAGCCAAGGACAGGGTGGTGGCTACACCTTC
-,TRBV14,TRBD2,TRBJ2-2,CASSLSGREGTGELFF,TGTGCCAGCAGTCTTAGCGGGAGAGAGGGGACCGGGGAGCTGTTTTTT
-,TRBV19,TRBD2,TRBJ2-1,CASSIGNSGRLGEQFF,TGTGCCAGTAGTATAGGGAATAGCGGGAGGTTGGGTGAGCAGTTCTTC
-,TRBV7-9,-,TRBJ1-4,CASSLGLGGRDEKLFF,TGTGCCAGCAGCTTAGGGCTCGGAGGACGAGATGAAAAACTGTTTTTT